This record looks at one TCR beta chain sequence and its context. The antigen remains unidentified. As every portion of the isolated RNA was reverse transcribed, the sequencing read expressed TCRB transcripts. Clones were read by immunoSEQ multiplex PCR, and TCRdb kept only the in-frame ones, dropping some. The sample has 150,000 to 200,000 clones, 8.5% to 10% seen once. The data were taken from a study of beta chain features in type 1 diabetes. Study-wide findings and caveats: Type 1 diabetes patients had moderately but significantly shorter TCRB CDR3s in all four CD4+ subsets. Researchers caution that PCR might favor shorter templates, equally among patients and controls.

V dropped 5 bases and J dropped 3 bases, with 14 bases sitting between them. From germline, CDR1 is SGHVS and CDR2 FNYEAQ. The CDR3 loop spans 15 amino acids. The rearrangement uses TRBV7-6 and TRBJ2-1; D possibly corresponds to TRBD2 (5 bases). Sample: central memory CD4+ T cells from blood. This TCR was sampled from a woman aged 25 to 39 with type 1 diabetes. The chain's CDR3 is CASSPARRVYNEQFF. The CDR3 DNA follows: TGTGCCAGCAGCCCCGCGCGGCGGGTCTACAATGAGCAGTTCTTC.